This T cell receptor (beta chain) stems from a study of blood T cell repertoires in COVID-19. Study in general: COVID-19 samples from acute and convalescent phases originated in the United States, Italy and Spain. PBMCs, B-cell-depleted T cells, or T cells were the source of the cDNA or gDNA that made up the material.

The length of the CDR3 is 15 residues. Germline values: CDR1 LGHNA, CDR2 YSLEER. V was shortened by 0 bases and J by 4 bases, with 12 bases between the two germline ends. Authors' data handling: Reference gene primers were amplified, and this amplification served to estimate nucleated cell counts. Sequenced by immunoSEQ multiplex PCR; TCRdb stores in-frame clones only, minus some. V and J calls and clone size are copied from that table; D and trimming were computed from the DNA. The sample consists of approximately 240,000 clones, 80% to 85% of them appearing once. The source of this sequence is a woman aged 60-75 years with acute or convalescent COVID-19. The chain uses TRBV4-3 and TRBJ1-2; D remains unclear. The sequenced sample consisted of peripheral blood. Here the CDR3 DNA reads TGCGCCAGCAGCCAAGATTCGTCAGTCGTCTATGGCTACACCTTC. This translates into CASSQDSSVVYGYTF.